This TCR beta chain was sequenced during a study of cytomegalovirus exposure and HLA in healthy donors. This clone appeared once. Its antigen remains unidentified. PCR primers comprised 60 Vbeta and 13 Jbeta primers. Clones were sequenced by immunoSEQ multiplex PCR, and TCRdb holds only the in-frame ones, with some missing. The sample has about 73,000 clones, around three quarters seen once; the top ten hold approximately 1%. When sampled, the donors appeared nominally healthy, though they likely had unrecorded immune exposures. V trimming: 1 base; J trimming: 6 bases; junction bases outside the gene matches: 0. The CDR3 extends over 14 amino acids. Per germline, CDR1 LNHNV and CDR2 YYDKDF (reference sequence). Study observations and caveats: Relative to equally common others, HLA-associated TCR beta chains showed greater clonal expansion in a later analysis. For TCR beta chains, V- and J-gene trimming was later linked to a missense DCLRE1C variant. In a later analysis, parvovirus B19, influenza, CMV and Epstein-Barr virus appeared linked to several top co-occurrence clusters.

Sequenced: PBMCs. The clonotype originates from a male donor in good health and CMV-seronegative. V gene TRBV15 combines with J gene TRBJ1-5; TRBD1 matches at 10 bases. Here the CDR3 DNA reads TGTGCCACCAGCAGAGGGACAGGGGGTCAGCCCCAGCATTTT. Residues: CATSRGTGGQPQHF.